This TCR beta chain derives from a study of blood T cell repertoires in COVID-19. The germline CDR1 and CDR2 sequences are SGHRS and YFSETQ. This CDR3 contains 16 residues. V was pared by 3 bases and J by 6 bases, with 12 bases of the junction left unmatched. In the authors' workflow: Estimation of nucleated cell counts relied on the amplification of reference gene primers. TCRdb's table, derived via immunoSEQ multiplex PCR, lists solely in-frame clones and lacks some. V and J calls and clone size are given by that table; D and trimming were obtained from the DNA. The repertoire holds roughly 69,000 clones, 80% to 90% seen once, with approximately 3.8% in the top ten.

The chain uses TRBV5-1 and TRBJ2-3; 8 bases line up with TRBD2. Material for sequencing was PBMCs or T cells enriched from blood (not recorded which). This TCR came from a woman aged 40 to 50 with acute COVID-19. The chain's CDR3 is CASSSGGAVVTDTQYF. Here the CDR3 DNA reads TGCGCCAGCAGCTCCGGGGGGGCAGTGGTTACCGATACGCAGTATTTT.